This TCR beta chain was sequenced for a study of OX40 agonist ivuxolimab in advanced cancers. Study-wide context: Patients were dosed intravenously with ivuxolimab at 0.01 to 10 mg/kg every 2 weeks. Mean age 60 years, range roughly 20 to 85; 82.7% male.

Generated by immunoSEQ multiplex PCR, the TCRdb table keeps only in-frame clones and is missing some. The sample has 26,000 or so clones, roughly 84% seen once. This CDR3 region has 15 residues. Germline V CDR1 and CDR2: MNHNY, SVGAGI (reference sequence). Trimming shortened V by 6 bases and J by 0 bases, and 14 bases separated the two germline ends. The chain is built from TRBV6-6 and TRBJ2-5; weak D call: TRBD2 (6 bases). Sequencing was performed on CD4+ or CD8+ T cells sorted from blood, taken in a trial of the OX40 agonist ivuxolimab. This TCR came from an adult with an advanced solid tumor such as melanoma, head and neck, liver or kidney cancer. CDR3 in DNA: TGTGCCAGCAGAATTCATGGGACTTACCAAGAGACCCAGTACTTC. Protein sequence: CASRIHGTYQETQYF.